These 30 T cell receptor beta chains were all obtained from the same sample, sequenced in a study of blood T cell repertoires in COVID-19. Generated by immunoSEQ multiplex PCR, the TCRdb table keeps only in-frame clones and is missing some. The data show hundreds of thousands of clones, roughly four fifths seen once. Sequencing used peripheral blood. The source of these receptors is a woman between 50 and 59 years old who had recovered from COVID-19.

The V gene is TRBV30, the J gene TRBJ1-3; 9 bases map to TRBD1. Germline values: CDR1 GTSNPN, CDR2 SVGIG (reference sequence). The CDR3 consists of 15 residues. Trimming took 1 base from V and 4 from J; bases not matched to a gene: 5. CDR3 nucleotide sequence: TGTGCCTGGAGTGAAATCGGGACAGGGGGAAACACCATATATTTT. This codes for CAWSEIGTGGNTIYF.

CDR3 sequence reads: CASMGQLMNSPLHF. CDR3 DNA sequence: TGTGCCAGCATGGGGCAGCTTATGAATTCACCCCTCCACTTT. V is TRBV2 and J is TRBJ1-6, with D perhaps matching TRBD1 (5 bases). The germline V gene has CDR1 SNHLY and CDR2 FYNNEI. The CDR3 loop spans 14 amino acids. V shed 7 bases and J shed 7 bases, with 14 bases lying between them.

This chain links TRBV29-1 with TRBJ1-1; D not resolved. This CDR3 is built from 16 residues. Germline values: CDR1 SQVTM, CDR2 ANQGSEA. Trimming took off 2 bases at V and 5 bases at J, with 21 bases between the two ends. The CDR3 spells CSVELSTGFWRTEAFF. In DNA form, the CDR3 reads TGCAGCGTTGAACTATCAACCGGGTTTTGGCGGACTGAAGCTTTCTTT.

The V call is TRBV10-2, the J call TRBJ1-5, with 7 bases aligning to TRBD1. Trimming at V came to 6 bases and at J to 0 bases, leaving 5 bases not matched to a gene. The CDR3 totals 15 residues. The V gene's germline CDR1 is WSHSY and CDR2 SAAADI. CDR3 DNA: TGCGCCAGCAGGGGGGGACAGTATAGCAATCAGCCCCAGCATTTT. Translated, it gives CASRGGQYSNQPQHF.

The V and J genes are TRBV18 and TRBJ1-4, with D tentatively TRBD1 (6 bases). This CDR3 contains 14 residues. The ends were cut back, 2 bases at V and 8 bases at J, with 12 bases in the middle. Germline values: CDR1 KGHSH, CDR2 LQKENI. CDR3 sequence: CASSPGTPSEKLFF. In nucleotides, the CDR3 is TGTGCCAGCTCACCAGGGACACCGTCGGAAAAACTGTTTTTT.

This clone has only one observation. The CDR3 spells CASSGAPYEQYF. The CDR3 coding sequence is TGTGCCAGCAGCGGGGCACCCTACGAGCAGTACTTC. This chain connects TRBV7-2 to TRBJ2-7, with D possibly TRBD1 on 5 matching bases. CDR1 and CDR2 (germline): SGHTA, FQGNSA. The V gene lost 5 bases and the J gene lost 2 bases, with 7 bases spanning the gap. The CDR3 sequence is 12 residues long.

V is TRBV19 and J is TRBJ1-1, with D possibly matching TRBD1 (6 bases). Trimming removed 6 bases at V and 3 bases at J, with 14 bases between. This CDR3 contains 14 residues. From germline, CDR1 is LNHDA and CDR2 SQIVND (reference sequence). Written as DNA, the CDR3 is TGTGCCAGTAGGGACTCCTCAGGGGACACTGAAGCTTTCTTT. Protein: CASRDSSGDTEAFF.

J is TRBJ1-1 and V is TRBV28; possible D gene TRBD1, 6 bases. Trimming removed 6 bases from V and 6 bases from J, with 14 bases in between. Germline V lookup: CDR1 MDHEN, CDR2 SYDVKM. The length of the CDR3 is 13 residues. The CDR3 loop is CASRRQDRAEAFF. CDR3 DNA sequence: TGTGCCAGCAGAAGACAGGATAGAGCTGAAGCTTTCTTT.

V is TRBV28 and J is TRBJ1-2; TRBD1 aligns across 7 bases. Trimming at V came to 7 bases and at J to 4 bases, leaving 15 bases not matched to a gene. This CDR3 comprises 16 residues. Per germline, CDR1 MDHEN and CDR2 SYDVKM. The chain's CDR3 is CASNSPRTGGGYGYTF. The CDR3 DNA follows: TGTGCCAGCAACTCTCCCCGGACAGGAGGGGGCTATGGCTACACCTTC.

V is TRBV6-5 and J is TRBJ1-2; 10 nucleotides match TRBD1. The CDR3 contains 14 residues. Looked up from germline, CDR1 is MNHEY and CDR2 is SVGAGI. The trim removed 6 bases at V and 2 bases at J, leaving 3 bases unmatched. For the CDR3, the DNA is TGTGCCAGCAGGCTGACAGGGGGCAACTATGGCTACACCTTC. It translates to CASRLTGGNYGYTF.

The chain links TRBV12-3 or TRBV12-4 to TRBJ2-7, with 7 bases that match TRBD1. Trimming at V came to 6 bases and at J to 3 bases, leaving 2 bases not matched to a gene. The CDR3 length is 12 residues. The CDR3 sequence: CASRRTGYEQYF. CDR3 bases: TGTGCCAGCAGACGGACAGGCTACGAGCAGTACTTC.

The J gene is TRBJ2-3, the V gene TRBV10-3; D is uncertain. The CDR3 spans 13 residues. Germline V gene lookup returns CDR1 ENHRY and CDR2 SYGVKD. V lost 10 bases to trimming and J lost 0 bases, with 11 bases between them. The CDR3 DNA follows: TGTGCCACCCTCTATAGAAGCACAGATACGCAGTATTTT. Encoded protein: CATLYRSTDTQYF.

The chain joins TRBV25-1 to TRBJ2-5; possible D gene TRBD1, 6 bases. CDR1 is MGHDK and CDR2 is SYGVNS in the germline V gene. CDR3 length equals 14 residues. V lost 9 bases and J 4 bases, leaving 18 bases between the germline ends. CDR3 loop: CASTGSNAPETQYF. Written as DNA, the CDR3 is TGTGCCAGTACAGGGTCTAATGCCCCAGAGACCCAGTACTTC. Combining the CDR3 with reference TRBV25-1 and TRBJ2-5 gives the whole variable domain EADIYQTPRYLVIGTGKKITLECSQTMGHDKMYWYQQDPGMELHLIHYSYGVNSTEKGDLSSESTVSRIRTEHFPLTLESARPSHTSQYLCASTGSNAPETQYFGPGTRLLVL.

This clone was found a few times. V gene TRBV15 combines with J gene TRBJ1-1; D call uncertain. From germline, CDR1 is LNHNV and CDR2 YYDKDF (reference sequence). The CDR3 spans 13 residues. Trimming left V 0 bases short and J 6 bases short, with 8 bases between. DNA for the CDR3: TGTGCCACCAGCAGAGATTATGGAGCTGAAGCTTTCTTT. The encoded protein is CATSRDYGAEAFF.

The chain joins TRBV28 to TRBJ2-7; 11 bases line up with TRBD1. The CDR3 contains 15 residues. Germline V CDR1 and CDR2: MDHEN, SYDVKM. V was clipped by 6 bases and J by 4 bases; unmatched bases: 8. In DNA, the CDR3 is TGTGCCAGCAGCCTAGGGGGACAGGGGGGGTACGAGCAGTACTTC. As protein: CASSLGGQGGYEQYF.

The chain uses TRBV28 and TRBJ2-7, with TRBD2 identical over 12 bases. Germline V lookup: CDR1 MDHEN, CDR2 SYDVKM. The CDR3 has 13 residues. J lost 5 bases, V lost 4 bases, and 0 bases had no gene match. The CDR3 bases are TGTGCCAGCAGTTGGACTAGCGGGAACGAGCAGTACTTC. Translated: CASSWTSGNEQYF.

The chain is built from TRBV24-1 and TRBJ2-1; TRBD1 aligns across 10 bases. V was clipped by 4 bases and J by 6 bases; unmatched bases: 5. The CDR3 extends over 15 amino acids. Germline CDR1 reads KGHDR; CDR2 reads SFDVKD. CDR3 in amino acids: CATSERQGASNEQFF. The CDR3 DNA is TGTGCCACCAGTGAGCGACAGGGGGCCAGCAATGAGCAGTTCTTC.

This clone was detected only once. V gene TRBV4-2 combines with J gene TRBJ2-2; D might be TRBD2 (5 bases). Trimming pared 3 bases from V and 2 bases from J, leaving 10 bases between. The CDR3 has 15 amino acids. Germline CDR1 LGHNA, CDR2 YNFKEQ. CDR3 region: CASSQAGQNTGELFF. The CDR3 DNA reads TGTGCCAGCAGCCAGGCGGGCCAAAACACCGGGGAGCTGTTTTTT.

The J gene is TRBJ2-2, the V gene TRBV4-3; 8 bases align to TRBD1. CDR1 and CDR2 (germline): LGHNA, YSLEER. V shed 1 base, J shed 3 bases, and the junction held 7 bases outside the gene matches. This CDR3 region has 17 residues. Written as DNA, the CDR3 is TGCGCCAGCAGCCAAGCGCCGGGACAGGACTACACCGGGGAGCTGTTTTTT. The encoded protein is CASSQAPGQDYTGELFF.

The chain recombines TRBV7-9 with TRBJ2-2; 7 positions agree with TRBD1. This CDR3 is 15 amino acids long. V shed 3 bases and J 6 bases; nucleotides not matched to a gene: 7. The germline V gene has CDR1 SEHNR and CDR2 FQNEAQ (reference sequence). The CDR3 protein is CASSLRQGEAGELFF. CDR3 bases: TGTGCCAGCAGCTTGAGACAGGGTGAAGCCGGGGAGCTGTTTTTT.

This rearrangement joins TRBV30 to TRBJ1-4; D uncertain. The CDR3 totals 12 residues. The V end was cut by 3 bases, the J end by 4 bases, with 6 bases between. Germline loops: CDR1 GTSNPN, CDR2 SVGIG (reference sequence). The chain's CDR3 is CAWSGLNEKLFF. The CDR3 region has the DNA TGTGCCTGGAGCGGACTTAATGAAAAACTGTTTTTT.

This clone was found a few times. CDR3 in DNA: TGTGCCAGCGGACAGGGCCCGACAGGCTACACCTTC. As protein: CASGQGPTGYTF. The chain is built from TRBV6-5 and TRBJ1-2; 8 bases match TRBD1. CDR1 and CDR2 (germline): MNHEY, SVGAGI. This CDR3 is 12 amino acids long. V was clipped by 8 bases and J by 8 bases; unmatched bases: 7.

The V and J genes are TRBV7-2 and TRBJ1-2, with a possible D match to TRBD1 (5 bases). The CDR3 is 16 amino acids. Germline V gene lookup returns CDR1 SGHTA and CDR2 FQGNSA. Trimming cost V 2 bases and J 8 bases, with 21 bases left between them. The CDR3 region is CASSLFFGASPDGYTF. The CDR3 DNA reads as TGTGCCAGCAGCTTATTTTTTGGGGCCTCCCCGGACGGCTACACCTTC.

The chain combines TRBV7-9 with TRBJ2-1, with 9 bases fitting TRBD2. V gave up 10 bases and J gave up 6 bases; unmatched junction bases: 10. This CDR3 contains 14 residues. Germline values: CDR1 SEHNR, CDR2 FQNEAQ (reference sequence). CDR3 protein: CATGGTSLGNEQFF. Here the CDR3 DNA reads TGTGCCACCGGAGGGACTAGCCTTGGCAATGAGCAGTTCTTC.

J is TRBJ1-1 and V is TRBV6-2 or TRBV6-3, with D perhaps TRBD1 (6 bases). The germline V gene encodes CDR1 MNHEY and CDR2 SVGEGT. The CDR3 has 14 amino acids. Trimming pared 5 bases from V and 2 bases from J, leaving 12 bases between. In DNA, the CDR3 is TGTGCCAGCAGTCGACAGACAGGTAACACTGAAGCTTTCTTT. This encodes CASSRQTGNTEAFF.

The chain carries TRBV6-5 and TRBJ2-7; D may be TRBD2 (5 bases). The length of the CDR3 is 14 residues. Trimming pared 5 bases from V and 3 bases from J, leaving 14 bases between. From germline, CDR1 is MNHEY and CDR2 SVGAGI. CDR3 sequence (DNA): TGTGCCAGCAGTCACGACCTTGGGAGCTACGAGCAGTACTTC. This encodes CASSHDLGSYEQYF.

The chain combines TRBV2 with TRBJ2-3; D not certain. V was trimmed by 6 bases and J by 3 bases, leaving 13 bases between them. The CDR3 has 14 residues. Germline loops: CDR1 SNHLY, CDR2 FYNNEI. The CDR3 loop is CASRGAPQTDTQYF. In nucleotides, the CDR3 is TGTGCCAGCAGGGGCGCTCCCCAGACAGATACGCAGTATTTT.

The rearrangement links TRBV9 to TRBJ1-1; D perhaps matches TRBD1 (6 bases). Germline CDR1 reads SGDLS; CDR2 reads YYNGEE. Between the trimmed V and J ends, which lost 2 bases and 2 bases, there was a span of 13 bases. This CDR3 is 15 amino acids long. CDR3 loop: CASSVQDSRNTEAFF. The DNA of the CDR3 is TGTGCCAGCAGCGTCCAGGACAGTAGAAACACTGAAGCTTTCTTT. The full variable domain, its missing parts supplied by reference TRBV9 and TRBJ1-1, is DSGVTQTPKHLITATGQRVTLRCSPRSGDLSVYWYQQSLDQGLQFLIQYYNGEERAKGNILERFSAQQFPDLHSELNLSSLELGDSALYFCASSVQDSRNTEAFFGQGTRLTVV.

The genes are TRBV9 and TRBJ2-7; 13 bases align to TRBD2. The junction had 13 bases not matched to a gene; V was cut back by 0 bases and J by 7 bases. The CDR3 extends over 18 amino acids. Germline values: CDR1 SGDLS, CDR2 YYNGEE. This CDR3 reads CASSVGPRSLAGGGEQYF. CDR3 coding DNA: TGTGCCAGCAGCGTAGGGCCCCGCTCACTAGCGGGGGGGGGTGAGCAGTACTTC.

The V gene is TRBV19, the J gene TRBJ1-1; TRBD1 might be the D (5 bases). The germline gives CDR1 LNHDA, CDR2 SQIVND (reference sequence). The V end was cut by 3 bases, the J end by 1 base, with 9 bases between. This CDR3 has 14 amino acids. The CDR3 here is CASSIRGSNTEAFF. The CDR3 coding sequence is TGTGCCAGTAGTATTCGGGGGTCGAACACTGAAGCTTTCTTT.